This T cell receptor (beta chain) was obtained from a study of blood T cell repertoires in COVID-19. Study in general: T cells, B-cell-depleted T cells, or PBMCs supplied cDNA or gDNA.

TCRdb's table, derived via immunoSEQ multiplex PCR, lists solely in-frame clones and lacks some. The sample shows about 290,000 clones, approximately 80% of them seen only once. The CDR3 loop spans 15 amino acids. The germline V gene encodes CDR1 SGHNT and CDR2 YENEEA. Trimming at V came to 1 base and at J to 6 bases, leaving 6 bases not matched to a gene. The chain has TRBV11-3 and TRBJ2-1; TRBD2 aligns across 7 bases. This sequence was found in a woman in her fifties or sixties with active or convalescent COVID-19. Sequencing input: peripheral blood. The CDR3 here is CASSLGPGGGNEQFF. The CDR3 DNA is TGTGCCAGCAGCTTAGGGCCGGGGGGTGGCAATGAGCAGTTCTTC. The variable domain in full, completed from reference TRBV11-3 and TRBJ2-1, reads EAGVVQSPRYKIIEKKQPVAFWCNPISGHNTLYWYLQNLGQGPELLIRYENEEAVDDSQLPKDRFSAERLKGVDSTLKIQPAELGDSAVYLCASSLGPGGGNEQFFGPGTRLTVL.